The sequence of this T cell receptor (beta chain) was determined in a study of Graves' ophthalmopathy and Graves' hyperthyroidism. Fresh peripheral blood (approximately 9.2 ml) yielded the PBMCs. About this clonotype: Its antigen is unidentified.

Trimming took 0 bases from V and 3 from J, leaving 6 bases between them. The CDR3 has 12 amino acids. CDR1 is GTSNPN, CDR2 SVGIG, per germline (reference sequence). Study observations and caveats: Blood repertoires reportedly contained most expanded thyroid clonotypes above 0.001 frequency. The model forecast ophthalmopathy progression, reaching 60% to 71% sensitivity and roughly 72% specificity.

RNA served as the template for amplifying TCR beta CDR3 regions. HTBI-primed RT-PCR formed the first round, and a multiplex PCR formed the second. A single record per CDR3 protein comes from TCRdb applying MiXCR to the multiplex PCR reads. This table holds 620,000 or so distinct CDR3 sequences, about 20% found once. The J gene is TRBJ2-7, the V gene TRBV30, with D unclear. The sample was peripheral blood. This TCR derives from a woman younger than 35 with stable Graves' hyperthyroidism. Some clones in this sample may be carry-over from other donors' samples. The CDR3 DNA sequence: TGTGCCTGGAGTGTAGGGAACTACGAGCAGTACTTC. It codes for CAWSVGNYEQYF.